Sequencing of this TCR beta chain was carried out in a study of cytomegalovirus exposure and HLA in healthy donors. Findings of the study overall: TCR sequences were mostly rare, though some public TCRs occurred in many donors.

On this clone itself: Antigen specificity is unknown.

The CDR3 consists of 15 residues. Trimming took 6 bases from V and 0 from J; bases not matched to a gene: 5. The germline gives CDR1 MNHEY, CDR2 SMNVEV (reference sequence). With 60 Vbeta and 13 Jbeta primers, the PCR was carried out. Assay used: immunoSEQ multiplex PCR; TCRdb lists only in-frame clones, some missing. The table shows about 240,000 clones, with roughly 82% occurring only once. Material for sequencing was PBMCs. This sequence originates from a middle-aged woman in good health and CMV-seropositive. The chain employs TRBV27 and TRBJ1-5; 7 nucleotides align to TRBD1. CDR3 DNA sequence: TGTGCCAGCAGGGCCGGGACAGCTAGCAATCAGCCCCAGCATTTT. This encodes CASRAGTASNQPQHF.